This TCR beta chain was captured by sequencing in a study of T cell responses to AZD1222 COVID-19 vaccine. This table comes from immunoSEQ multiplex PCR, and its TCRdb copy is limited to in-frame clones, with some not included. The sample records roughly 130,000 clones, about 90% being singletons. Details on this clone: The antigen remains undetermined.

Study outcomes and limitations: Two AZD1222 administrations were followed by greater Spike-specific TCR breadth and depth. None of the repertoires were sampled until the peak T cell response had passed.

The CDR3 is made up of 14 amino acids. Germline lookup yields CDR1 MNHEY and CDR2 SMNVEV (reference sequence). V gave up 2 bases and J gave up 5 bases, with 13 bases separating them. The clonotype was recovered from an adult in good health. The chain carries TRBV27 and TRBJ2-7; D gene uncertain. Sequenced here: peripheral blood, sampled on day 0 of AZD1222 vaccination. The CDR3 here is CASSLAGSVNEQYF. The CDR3 DNA reads as TGTGCCAGCAGTTTAGCCGGCAGTGTAAACGAGCAGTACTTC.